The 30 T cell receptor beta chains in this list originate from one sample, sequenced in a study of OX40 agonist ivuxolimab in advanced cancers. The table came from immunoSEQ multiplex PCR; TCRdb's copy has only in-frame clones and leaves some out. The sample includes some 76,000 clones, around nine tenths of them seen just once. The sequencing used CD4+ or CD8+ T cells sorted from blood, collected in a trial of the OX40 agonist ivuxolimab. The receptors here all came from an adult with an advanced solid tumor such as melanoma, head and neck, liver or kidney cancer.

Comment on this clone: The sample has other DNA sequences that encode this CDR3 too. The chain joins TRBV9 to TRBJ2-5; 10 nucleotides agree with TRBD2. The CDR3 totals 15 residues. Germline CDR1 SGDLS, CDR2 YYNGEE. V was pared by 0 bases and J by 5 bases, with 4 bases of the junction left unmatched. The CDR3: CASSVDSGGLETQYF. The CDR3, as DNA: TGTGCCAGCAGCGTAGATAGCGGGGGGCTCGAGACCCAGTACTTC. The full variable domain, completed using reference TRBV9 and TRBJ2-5, is DSGVTQTPKHLITATGQRVTLRCSPRSGDLSVYWYQQSLDQGLQFLIQYYNGEERAKGNILERFSAQQFPDLHSELNLSSLELGDSALYFCASSVDSGGLETQYFGPGTRLLVL.

The chain is built from TRBV7-9 and TRBJ2-7; D remains unclear. Germline loops: CDR1 SEHNR, CDR2 FQNEAQ (reference sequence). V lost 3 bases and J 4 bases, leaving 7 bases between the germline ends. The CDR3 totals 12 residues. CDR3 in amino acids: CASSFKGYEQYF. CDR3 nucleotide sequence: TGTGCCAGCAGCTTCAAGGGATACGAGCAGTACTTC.

V is TRBV7-2 and J is TRBJ1-5; 7 nucleotides agree with TRBD1. Trimming took 4 bases from V and 1 from J; bases not matched to a gene: 4. This CDR3 has 15 residues. CDR1 is SGHTA, CDR2 FQGNSA, per germline. The CDR3 coding sequence is TGTGCCAGCAGCTCGACAGGGATGAGCAATCAGCCCCAGCATTTT. This translates into CASSSTGMSNQPQHF.

The chain's CDR3 is CASSQLAGGEETQYF. DNA of the CDR3: TGTGCCAGCAGCCAACTAGCGGGGGGCGAAGAGACCCAGTACTTC. The chain recombines TRBV4-2 with TRBJ2-5, with 11 nucleotides matching TRBD2. In germline, CDR1 is LGHNA, CDR2 YNFKEQ. J was trimmed by 3 bases and V by 2 bases; bases with no gene match: 2. This CDR3 region has 15 residues.

The chain joins TRBV7-9 to TRBJ2-5; no firm D call. The CDR3 contains 15 residues. V was pared by 1 base and J by 5 bases, with 14 bases between. Germline V gives CDR1 SEHNR, CDR2 FQNEAQ (reference sequence). The CDR3 DNA reads as TGTGCCAGCAGCTTAGGTCCGGGTCGAAGCGAGACCCAGTACTTC. Its protein is CASSLGPGRSETQYF. The variable domain in full, with the rest retrieved from reference TRBV7-9 and TRBJ2-5, is DTGVSQNPRHKITKRGQNVTFRCDPISEHNRLYWYRQTLGQGPEFLTYFQNEAQLEKSRLLSDRFSAERPKGSFSTLEIQRTEQGDSAMYLCASSLGPGRSETQYFGPGTRLLVL.

The V and J genes are TRBV5-5 and TRBJ2-7; 7 bases line up with TRBD1. CDR1 is SGHKS, CDR2 YYEKEE, per germline (reference sequence). V lost 0 bases, J lost 2 bases, and 2 bases stayed unmatched. The CDR3 extends over 14 amino acids. The DNA for the CDR3 is TGTGCCAGCAGCTTGGCCCAGGGGGCCTACGAGCAGTACTTC. Its translation is CASSLAQGAYEQYF.

The CDR3 region is CASRGSGVYEQYF. CDR3 nucleotides: TGTGCCAGCAGGGGGAGCGGGGTCTACGAGCAGTACTTC. The chain combines TRBV27 with TRBJ2-7; TRBD2 matches 7 bases. V shed 6 bases, J shed 3 bases, and the junction held 5 bases outside the gene matches. The CDR3 runs to 13 residues. The germline CDR1 and CDR2 sequences are MNHEY and SMNVEV (reference sequence).

The rearrangement uses TRBV6-6 and TRBJ2-4; no firm D call. The CDR3 runs 14 residues. Trimming cost V 5 bases and J 0 bases, with 8 bases left between them. Germline values: CDR1 MNHNY, CDR2 SVGAGI (reference sequence). The CDR3 region has the DNA TGTGCCAGCAGTGCTCAGATAGCCAAAAACATTCAGTACTTC. Amino acid sequence: CASSAQIAKNIQYF.

This clone has a single count. The chain has TRBV2 and TRBJ2-1; D possibly matches TRBD1 or TRBD2 (6 bases each). The germline V gene encodes CDR1 SNHLY and CDR2 FYNNEI. V was clipped by 8 bases and J by 4 bases, with 18 bases between them. CDR3 length: 15 amino acids. The CDR3 sequence: CASEEGGTGYNEQFF. The CDR3 DNA is TGTGCCAGCGAGGAAGGGGGGACGGGGTACAATGAGCAGTTCTTC.

The chain carries TRBV9 and TRBJ1-1, with D perhaps TRBD1 (6 bases). The CDR3 spans 14 residues. Looked up from germline, CDR1 is SGDLS and CDR2 is YYNGEE. V lost 0 bases to trimming and J lost 3 bases, with 9 bases between them. The CDR3 nucleotides are TGTGCCAGCAGCGTAGGGGACACTCACACTGAAGCTTTCTTT. Its protein product is CASSVGDTHTEAFF.

The chain links TRBV11-2 to TRBJ2-2; TRBD2 might be the D (5 bases). The V gene's germline CDR1 is SGHAT and CDR2 FQNNGV. The CDR3 sequence is 12 residues long. Trimming removed 5 bases at V and 4 bases at J, with 5 bases between. CDR3 DNA sequence: TGTGCCAGCAGCGGGAGCACCGGGGAGCTGTTTTTT. It codes for CASSGSTGELFF.

The chain joins TRBV27 to TRBJ1-5; D unresolved. CDR3 length equals 12 residues. V was clipped by 9 bases and J by 4 bases, with 10 bases between them. CDR1 is MNHEY and CDR2 is SMNVEV in the germline V gene (reference sequence). CDR3 residues: CASKQGNQPQHF. Here the CDR3 DNA reads TGTGCCAGTAAACAAGGGAATCAGCCCCAGCATTTT.

The chain has TRBV5-4 and TRBJ2-1; no definite D call. This CDR3 region has 11 residues. The V end was cut by 0 bases, the J end by 7 bases, with 2 bases between. Germline V gene sequence: CDR1 SGHNT, CDR2 YYREEE (reference sequence). The CDR3 nucleotides are TGTGCCAGCAGCTTGGGTAATGAGCAGTTCTTC. Protein product: CASSLGNEQFF.

The rearrangement links TRBV9 to TRBJ2-3, with 7 nucleotides matching TRBD2. Unmatched junction bases numbered 2, after V lost 2 bases and J lost 2 bases. The CDR3 has 14 amino acids. Germline V lookup: CDR1 SGDLS, CDR2 YYNGEE. CDR3 amino acids: CASSVGGDTDTQYF. The CDR3 bases are TGTGCCAGCAGCGTTGGGGGGGACACAGATACGCAGTATTTT.

This chain links TRBV6-1 with TRBJ1-1, with TRBD1 matching over 8 bases. Trimming took 8 bases from V and 8 from J; bases not matched to a gene: 4. CDR1 is MNHNS and CDR2 is SASEGT in the germline V gene. This CDR3 is 11 amino acids long. CDR3 residues: CASPRDREAFF. The DNA for the CDR3 is TGTGCCAGCCCCCGGGACAGGGAAGCTTTCTTT.

The V gene is TRBV11-3, the J gene TRBJ2-1, with TRBD1 identical over 7 bases. CDR1 SGHNT and CDR2 YENEEA come from the germline V gene. The CDR3 length is 15 residues. Unmatched junction bases numbered 8, after V lost 5 bases and J lost 4 bases. CDR3 in amino acids: CASSARDSLYNEQFF. CDR3 nucleotides: TGTGCCAGCAGCGCCCGGGACAGTCTATACAATGAGCAGTTCTTC.

This chain joins TRBV9 and TRBJ1-2, with D perhaps matching TRBD1 (6 bases). The CDR3 is made up of 16 amino acids. Germline loops: CDR1 SGDLS, CDR2 YYNGEE. V gave up 5 bases and J gave up 5 bases, with 22 bases separating them. CDR3 in amino acids: CASRDSTGSRGYGYTF. DNA for the CDR3: TGTGCCAGCAGAGACTCAACAGGGTCCAGGGGTTATGGCTACACCTTC.

This chain connects TRBV4-3 to TRBJ1-3, with 8 positions matching TRBD1. The CDR3 contains 18 residues. V lost 5 bases to trimming and J lost 0 bases; unmatched junction nucleotides: 12. Germline loops: CDR1 LGHNA, CDR2 YSLEER. CDR3 in amino acids: CASSFGTGGPSSGNTIYF. DNA for the CDR3: TGCGCCAGCAGCTTCGGTACAGGGGGTCCCAGCTCTGGAAACACCATATATTTT.

This chain uses TRBV11-2 with TRBJ1-3; a possible D gene is TRBD1 (5 bases). The CDR3 has 14 amino acids. Trimming shortened V by 4 bases and J by 4 bases, and 11 bases separated the two germline ends. CDR1 and CDR2 (germline): SGHAT, FQNNGV. The CDR3 reads CASSYGTGGNTIYF. In nucleotides, the CDR3 is TGTGCCAGCAGCTACGGGACGGGGGGAAACACCATATATTTT.

The V and J genes are TRBV7-2 and TRBJ1-4; the D is unclear. Germline V CDR1 and CDR2: SGHTA, FQGNSA. V lost 5 bases and J lost 0, with 10 bases in between. The CDR3 is 15 amino acids. CDR3 sequence: CASSDDTTTNEKLFF. As DNA, the CDR3 is TGTGCCAGCAGCGACGACACTACAACTAATGAAAAACTGTTTTTT.

The sample holds a few counts of this clone. The V call is TRBV11-2, the J call TRBJ1-6; 8 positions agree with TRBD1. The length of the CDR3 is 16 residues. Germline V gene data show CDR1 as SGHAT and CDR2 as FQNNGV. V was pared by 2 bases and J by 3 bases, with 3 bases of the junction left unmatched. In nucleotides, the CDR3 is TGTGCCAGCAGCTTACAGGGGGCAATCTATAATTCACCCCTCCACTTT. This gives the protein CASSLQGAIYNSPLHF.

This chain joins TRBV7-6 and TRBJ1-5; D not certain. There are 17 residues in the CDR3. Deletions cut 1 base from V and 1 base from J, with 14 bases between. From germline, CDR1 is SGHVS and CDR2 FNYEAQ. CDR3 loop: CASSLGYTQKSNQPQHF. Written as DNA, the CDR3 is TGTGCCAGCAGCTTAGGTTACACTCAGAAGAGCAATCAGCCCCAGCATTTT. Full variable domain (missing parts from reference TRBV7-6 and TRBJ1-5): GAGVSQSPRYKVTKRGQDVALRCDPISGHVSLYWYRQALGQGPEFLTYFNYEAQQDKSGLPNDRFSAERPEGSISTLTIQRTEQRDSAMYRCASSLGYTQKSNQPQHFGDGTRLSIL.

The CDR3 DNA is TGTGCCAGCAGCGTAGGCTGGAACACTGAAGCTTTCTTT. Translation: CASSVGWNTEAFF. The chain combines TRBV9 with TRBJ1-1; D not resolved. This CDR3 is built from 13 residues. The V and J ends lost 0 bases and 1 base respectively, with 4 bases between them. CDR1 and CDR2 from the germline V gene are SGDLS and YYNGEE.

This chain links TRBV2 with TRBJ1-1; unclear D gene. The germline CDR1 and CDR2 sequences are SNHLY and FYNNEI. The CDR3 is 12 amino acids. Between the trimmed V and J ends, which lost 6 bases and 3 bases, there was a span of 8 bases. In nucleotides, the CDR3 is TGTGCCAGCAGACTAGGTTACACTGAAGCTTTCTTT. This encodes CASRLGYTEAFF.

The rearrangement uses TRBV5-1 and TRBJ2-3; D might be TRBD1 or TRBD2, each matching 5 bases. This CDR3 region has 15 residues. Trimming shortened V by 3 bases and J by 0 bases, and 11 bases separated the two germline ends. CDR1 and CDR2 (germline): SGHRS, YFSETQ. The CDR3 region has the DNA TGCGCCAGCAGCTCCCTGGGACGTAGCACAGATACGCAGTATTTT. This codes for CASSSLGRSTDTQYF.

The genes are TRBV27 and TRBJ2-7, with D hard to call. Germline lookup yields CDR1 MNHEY and CDR2 SMNVEV (reference sequence). CDR3 size: 13 residues. Trimming removed 0 bases at V and 6 bases at J, with 9 bases between. The chain's CDR3 is CASSLSIRSEQYF. The CDR3 nucleotides read TGTGCCAGCAGTTTATCGATAAGGAGCGAGCAGTACTTC.

The CDR3 region is CASDPTGGGYEQYF. CDR3 DNA sequence: TGTGCCAGCGATCCGACTGGCGGGGGATACGAGCAGTACTTC. The chain is built from TRBV6-6 and TRBJ2-7; 7 nucleotides agree with TRBD2. V shed 8 bases, J shed 4 bases, and the junction held 11 bases outside the gene matches. Germline V gene sequence: CDR1 MNHNY, CDR2 SVGAGI (reference sequence). CDR3 length equals 14 residues.

V and J are TRBV6-6 and TRBJ2-5, with 8 bases lining up with TRBD1. The CDR3 is made up of 15 amino acids. CDR1 MNHNY and CDR2 SVGAGI come from the germline V gene (reference sequence). The junction had 10 bases not matched to a gene; V was cut back by 5 bases and J by 5 bases. The CDR3 protein is CASSASGTGLETQYF. The CDR3 DNA follows: TGTGCCAGCAGTGCCTCAGGGACAGGCCTGGAGACCCAGTACTTC.

A single count supports this clone. This chain uses TRBV9 with TRBJ2-1, with TRBD2 matching 10 bases. The germline V gene has CDR1 SGDLS and CDR2 YYNGEE. J lost 6 bases, V lost 2 bases, and 5 bases had no gene match. The CDR3 is 15 amino acids. The CDR3 DNA reads as TGTGCCAGCAGCGTGTCCGGGACTAGCGTCAATGAGCAGTTCTTC. It specifies CASSVSGTSVNEQFF.

The chain combines TRBV13 with TRBJ2-7, with a possible D match to TRBD2 (7 bases). Trimming pared 9 bases from V and 3 bases from J, leaving 15 bases between. This CDR3 has 13 amino acids. Germline values: CDR1 PRHDT, CDR2 FYEKMQ (reference sequence). DNA for the CDR3: TGTGCCAGTAGGGCGGGGGCGGACTACGAGCAGTACTTC. It codes for CASRAGADYEQYF.